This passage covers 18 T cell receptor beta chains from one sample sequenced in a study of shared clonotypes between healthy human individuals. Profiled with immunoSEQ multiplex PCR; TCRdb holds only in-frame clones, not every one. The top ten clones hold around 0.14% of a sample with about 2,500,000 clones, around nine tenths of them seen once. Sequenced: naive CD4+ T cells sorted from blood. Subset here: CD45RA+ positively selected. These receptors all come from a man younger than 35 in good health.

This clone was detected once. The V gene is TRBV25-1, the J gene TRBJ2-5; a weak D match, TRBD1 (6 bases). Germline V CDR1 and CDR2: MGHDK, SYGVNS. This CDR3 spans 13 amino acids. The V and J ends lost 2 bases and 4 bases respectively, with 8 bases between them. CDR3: CASSETGRETQYF. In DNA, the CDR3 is TGTGCCAGCAGTGAAACAGGGCGAGAGACCCAGTACTTC.

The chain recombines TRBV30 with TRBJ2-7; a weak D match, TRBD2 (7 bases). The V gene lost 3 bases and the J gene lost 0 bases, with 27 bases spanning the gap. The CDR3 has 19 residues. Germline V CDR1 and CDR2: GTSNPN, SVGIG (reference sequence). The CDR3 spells CAWRRGGLTFARSSYEQYF. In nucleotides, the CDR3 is TGTGCCTGGAGGAGGGGGGGACTCACCTTCGCCAGGAGCTCCTACGAGCAGTACTTC.

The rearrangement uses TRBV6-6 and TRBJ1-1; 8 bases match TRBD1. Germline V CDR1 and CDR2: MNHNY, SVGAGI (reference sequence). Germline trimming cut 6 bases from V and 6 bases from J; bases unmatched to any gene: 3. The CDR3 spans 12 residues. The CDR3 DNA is TGTGCCAGCAGCCAGGGGGCCCCTGAAGCTTTCTTT. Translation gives CASSQGAPEAFF.

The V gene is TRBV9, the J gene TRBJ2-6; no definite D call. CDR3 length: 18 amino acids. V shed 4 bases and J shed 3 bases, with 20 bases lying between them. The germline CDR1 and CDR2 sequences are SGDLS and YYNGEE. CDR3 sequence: CASSSRTELRGGANVLTF. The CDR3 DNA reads TGTGCCAGCAGCTCCAGGACGGAGTTGAGAGGTGGGGCCAACGTCCTGACTTTC.

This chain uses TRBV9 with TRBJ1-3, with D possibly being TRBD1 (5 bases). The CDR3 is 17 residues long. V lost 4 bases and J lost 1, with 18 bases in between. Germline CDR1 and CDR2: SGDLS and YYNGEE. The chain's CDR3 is CASSPPGREGSGNTIYF. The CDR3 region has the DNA TGTGCCAGCAGCCCCCCGGGTAGGGAGGGGTCTGGAAACACCATATATTTT.

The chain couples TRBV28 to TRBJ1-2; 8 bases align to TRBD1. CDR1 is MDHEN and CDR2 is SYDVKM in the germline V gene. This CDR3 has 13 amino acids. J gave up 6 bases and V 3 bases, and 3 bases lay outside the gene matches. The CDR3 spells CASSLTGENGYTF. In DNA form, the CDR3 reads TGTGCCAGCAGTTTGACAGGGGAGAATGGCTACACCTTC.

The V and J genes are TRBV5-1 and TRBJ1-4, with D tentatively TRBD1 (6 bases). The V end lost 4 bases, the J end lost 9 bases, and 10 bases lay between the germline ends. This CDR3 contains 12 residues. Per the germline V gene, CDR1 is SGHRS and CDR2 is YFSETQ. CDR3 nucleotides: TGCGCCAGCAGCAGCGACAGGCAAAAACTGTTTTTT. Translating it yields CASSSDRQKLFF.

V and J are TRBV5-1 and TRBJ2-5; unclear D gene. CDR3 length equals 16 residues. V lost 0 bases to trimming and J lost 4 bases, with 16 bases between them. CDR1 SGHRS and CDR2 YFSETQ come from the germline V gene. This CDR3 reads CASSLAGLAAGETQYF. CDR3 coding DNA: TGCGCCAGCAGCTTGGCTGGCTTAGCCGCTGGAGAGACCCAGTACTTC.

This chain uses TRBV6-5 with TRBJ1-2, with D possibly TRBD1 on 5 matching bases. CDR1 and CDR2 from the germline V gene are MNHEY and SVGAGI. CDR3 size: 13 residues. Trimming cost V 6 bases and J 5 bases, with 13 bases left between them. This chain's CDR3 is CASREPGLYGYTF. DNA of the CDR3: TGTGCCAGCAGGGAACCGGGGCTTTATGGCTACACCTTC.

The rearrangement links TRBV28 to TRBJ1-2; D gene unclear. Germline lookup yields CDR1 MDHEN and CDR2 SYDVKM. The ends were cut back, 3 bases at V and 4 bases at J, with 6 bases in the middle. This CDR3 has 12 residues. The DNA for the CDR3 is TGTGCCAGCAGTTTCGCCAGCTATGGCTACACCTTC. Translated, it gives CASSFASYGYTF.

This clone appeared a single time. The CDR3 sequence is CASSEEGGKGNTIYF. Here the CDR3 DNA reads TGTGCCAGCAGTGAAGAAGGGGGAAAGGGAAACACCATATATTTT. V gene TRBV6-1 combines with J gene TRBJ1-3, with D possibly matching TRBD1 (6 bases). Germline CDR1 MNHNS, CDR2 SASEGT. The CDR3 runs to 15 residues. Trimming took 1 base from V and 4 from J, leaving 11 bases between them.

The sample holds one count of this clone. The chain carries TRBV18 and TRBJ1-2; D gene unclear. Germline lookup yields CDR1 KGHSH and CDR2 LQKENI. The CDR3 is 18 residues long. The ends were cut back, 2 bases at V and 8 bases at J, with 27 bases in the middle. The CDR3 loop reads CASSPNAVPRSPKLGYTF. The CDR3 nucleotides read TGTGCCAGCTCACCAAATGCGGTCCCCAGGAGCCCTAAGCTGGGCTACACCTTC.

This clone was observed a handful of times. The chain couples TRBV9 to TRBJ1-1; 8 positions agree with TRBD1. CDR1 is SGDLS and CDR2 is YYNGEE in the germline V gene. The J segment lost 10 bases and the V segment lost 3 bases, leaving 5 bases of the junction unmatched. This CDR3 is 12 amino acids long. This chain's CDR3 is CASSGGQGRAFF. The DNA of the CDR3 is TGTGCCAGCAGCGGCGGACAGGGAAGAGCTTTCTTT.

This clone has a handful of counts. This CDR3 reads CASSTGHSPLHF. The CDR3, as DNA: TGTGCCAGCTCGACAGGGCATTCACCCCTCCACTTT. The V gene is TRBV27, the J gene TRBJ1-6; 7 bases line up with TRBD1. The CDR3 runs 12 residues. CDR1 and CDR2 (germline): MNHEY, SMNVEV (reference sequence). The V gene end was trimmed by 8 bases and the J gene end by 8 bases; junction bases not matched to a gene: 3.

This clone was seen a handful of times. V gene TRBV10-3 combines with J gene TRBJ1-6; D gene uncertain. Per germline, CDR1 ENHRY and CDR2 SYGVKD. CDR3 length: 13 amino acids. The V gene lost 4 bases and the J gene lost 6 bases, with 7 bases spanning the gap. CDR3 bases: TGTGCCATCAGTGGTAACAGTAATTCACCCCTCCACTTT. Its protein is CAISGNSNSPLHF.

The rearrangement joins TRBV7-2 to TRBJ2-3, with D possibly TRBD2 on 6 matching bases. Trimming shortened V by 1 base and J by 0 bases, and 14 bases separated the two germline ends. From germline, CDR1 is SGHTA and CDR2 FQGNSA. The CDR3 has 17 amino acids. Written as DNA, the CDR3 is TGTGCCAGCAGCTTAGTCGGGACTCAGGCTAGCACAGATACGCAGTATTTT. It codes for CASSLVGTQASTDTQYF. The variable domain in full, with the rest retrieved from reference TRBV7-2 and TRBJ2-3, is GAGVSQSPSNKVTEKGKDVELRCDPISGHTALYWYRQSLGQGLEFLIYFQGNSAPDKSGLPSDRFSAERTGGSVSTLTIQRTQQEDSAVYLCASSLVGTQASTDTQYFGPGTRLTVL.

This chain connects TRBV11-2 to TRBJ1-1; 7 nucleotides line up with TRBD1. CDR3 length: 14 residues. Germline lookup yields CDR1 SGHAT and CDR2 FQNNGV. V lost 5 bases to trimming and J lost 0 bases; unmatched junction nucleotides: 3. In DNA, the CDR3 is TGTGCCAGCAGCCTCAGGGGGATGAACACTGAAGCTTTCTTT. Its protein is CASSLRGMNTEAFF.

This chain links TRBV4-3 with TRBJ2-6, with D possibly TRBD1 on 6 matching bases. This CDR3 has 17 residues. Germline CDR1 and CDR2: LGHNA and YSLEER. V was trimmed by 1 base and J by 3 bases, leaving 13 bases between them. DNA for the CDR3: TGCGCCAGCAGCCAAGGCCGAACAGGGATTGGGGCCAACGTCCTGACTTTC. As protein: CASSQGRTGIGANVLTF.